This is a list of T cell receptor beta chains from one sample in a study of blood T cell repertoires in COVID-19. The method was immunoSEQ multiplex PCR; TCRdb's version includes in-frame clones alone and lacks a portion of them. The sample lists 130,000 or so clones, 70% to 90% occurring once. Sequencing was done on a sample of peripheral blood. The receptors here all came from a woman between 55 and 75 years old with acute or convalescent COVID-19. Each CDR3 is given with its conserved first and last residue. Each record gives: clone size, V gene, J gene, D gene, CDR3 protein, CDR3 DNA. D genes are given only for firm matches. Expanded clones get a size class; other rows say once, few or many, or leave the size out.

-	TRBV28	TRBJ2-7	TRBD2	CASSFPGGGGNYEQYF	TGTGCCAGCAGTTTCCCCGGGGGGGGTGGGAACTACGAGCAGTACTTC
-	TRBV5-1	TRBJ2-3	-	CASSFGRDGADTQYF	TGCGCCAGCAGCTTTGGCAGGGATGGGGCAGATACGCAGTATTTT
few	TRBV4-1	TRBJ1-5	-	CASSQATGRGSNQPQHF	TGCGCCAGCAGCCAGGCTACCGGCAGGGGCAGCAATCAGCCCCAGCATTTT
-	TRBV6-5	TRBJ2-3	-	CASLGDFTDTQYF	TGTGCCAGCCTTGGGGACTTCACAGATACGCAGTATTTT
-	TRBV7-6	TRBJ2-7	-	CASSLVPPNHLGEQYF	TGTGCCAGCAGCTTAGTCCCCCCGAATCACCTCGGCGAGCAGTACTTC
few	TRBV14	TRBJ1-1	-	CASSQDVGGTEAFF	TGTGCCAGCAGCCAAGATGTGGGGGGCACTGAAGCTTTCTTT
-	TRBV5-1	TRBJ1-3	-	CASKDSLSGNTIYF	TGCGCCAGCAAGGACTCCCTCTCTGGAAACACCATATATTTT
-	TRBV5-1	TRBJ2-3	TRBD1	CASSLGTGFTDTQYF	TGCGCCAGCAGCTTGGGGACAGGATTCACAGATACGCAGTATTTT
-	TRBV15	TRBJ1-1	-	CATSRAGTSNTEAFF	TGTGCCACCAGCAGAGCCGGGACATCTAACACTGAAGCTTTCTTT
-	TRBV3-1/TRBV3-2	TRBJ1-1	-	CASSQDLRVGYTEAFF	TGTGCCAGCAGCCAAGATCTGAGGGTTGGGTACACTGAAGCTTTCTTT
-	TRBV10-3	TRBJ2-3	TRBD2	CAISAQLAGGVAGDTQYF	TGTGCCATCAGTGCCCAACTCGCGGGGGGGGTAGCGGGGGATACGCAGTATTTT
-	TRBV5-1	TRBJ1-4	TRBD1	CASSLGQGGNEKLFF	TGCGCCAGCAGCCTAGGACAGGGGGGAAATGAAAAACTGTTTTTT
-	TRBV6-5	TRBJ1-4	TRBD1	CASKGQGADNEKLFF	TGTGCCAGTAAGGGACAGGGGGCAGATAATGAAAAACTGTTTTTT
-	TRBV6-5	TRBJ1-1	-	CASETVSEAFF	TGTGCCAGCGAAACAGTTTCTGAAGCTTTCTTT